Listed below are T cell receptor beta chains from one sample, sequenced in a study of blood T cell repertoires in COVID-19. Assay used: immunoSEQ multiplex PCR; TCRdb lists only in-frame clones, some missing. Of about 140,000 clones listed, about 79% were seen once; the top ten hold 4.5%. The sequenced sample consisted of peripheral blood. Receptors originate from an elderly woman with active or convalescent COVID-19. CDR3s include the opening cysteine and the closing phenylalanine or tryptophan. D genes are given only for firm matches. Rows may omit the clone size; those that give it use once, few, many or a size class.

>TRBJ1-4|TRBV5-1|-|TRBD1
CASSLWGTGAINEKLFF
TGCGCCAGCAGCTTGTGGGGGACAGGGGCCATTAATGAAAAACTGTTTTTT
>TRBJ2-7|TRBV30|-|TRBD2
CAWARGGTSYEQYF
TGTGCCTGGGCTCGCGGGGGGACCTCCTACGAGCAGTACTTC
>TRBJ2-2|TRBV7-2|-|TRBD1
CASSSGQGVTGELFF
TGTGCCAGCAGCTCCGGACAGGGTGTCACCGGGGAGCTGTTTTTT
>TRBJ1-5|TRBV18|-|TRBD1
CASSPGQGNQPQHF
TGTGCCAGCTCACCGGGACAGGGGAATCAGCCCCAGCATTTT
>TRBJ2-1|TRBV7-2|-|-
CASSLARGRYNEQFF
TGTGCCAGCAGCTTAGCGCGGGGGCGCTACAATGAGCAGTTCTTC
>TRBJ2-7|TRBV6-5|-|TRBD1
CASSYSYRGPYEQYF
TGTGCCAGCAGTTACTCGTACAGGGGTCCCTACGAGCAGTACTTC
>TRBJ2-5|TRBV15|few|-
CATSRDVAEETQYF
TGTGCCACCAGCAGAGATGTAGCGGAAGAGACCCAGTACTTC
>TRBJ2-1|TRBV14|few|-
CASSAARPGEQFF
TGTGCCAGCAGCGCGGCTCGACCAGGGGAGCAGTTCTTC
>TRBJ1-6|TRBV11-2|-|-
CASSSGGGGSPLHF
TGTGCCAGCAGCTCCGGGGGAGGTGGTTCACCCCTCCACTTT
>TRBJ1-2|TRBV5-4|-|TRBD1
CATEGQGRGYTF
TGTGCCACCGAGGGACAGGGACGTGGCTACACCTTC
>TRBJ1-4|TRBV2|once|-
CASRMALRGEKLFF
TGTGCCAGCAGAATGGCATTGAGGGGGGAAAAACTGTTTTTT
>TRBJ1-6|TRBV6-4|-|-
CASSDSGLNSPLHF
TGTGCCAGCAGTGACTCCGGACTTAATTCACCCCTCCACTTT
>TRBJ1-1|TRBV18|-|-
CASSLKGGILRDTEAFF
TGTGCCAGCTCACTTAAGGGAGGAATTCTTAGGGACACTGAAGCTTTCTTT
>TRBJ1-4|TRBV19|-|-
CASTARWTADEKLFF
TGTGCCAGTACTGCGCGTTGGACAGCGGATGAAAAACTGTTTTTT
>TRBJ1-2|TRBV28|-|-
CASSFSARGRYTF
TGTGCCAGCAGTTTTTCGGCCAGGGGCCGCTACACCTTC
>TRBJ1-5|TRBV27|-|-
CASGTSGPTKGNQPQHF
TGTGCCAGCGGGACATCCGGGCCCACCAAAGGGAATCAGCCCCAGCATTTT
>TRBJ1-4|TRBV19|-|TRBD1
CASSIMTGRNEKLFF
TGTGCCAGTAGTATCATGACAGGGCGGAATGAAAAACTGTTTTTT
>TRBJ2-2|TRBV18|-|TRBD1
CASSPHGQGKTGELFF
TGTGCCAGCTCACCACATGGACAGGGGAAAACCGGGGAGCTGTTTTTT
>TRBJ1-2|TRBV19|-|-
CASTQMEGRGGYTF
TGTGCCAGTACTCAGATGGAGGGTCGAGGAGGCTACACCTTC
>TRBJ2-7|TRBV6-1|-|-
CASSEFGTISYEQYF
TGTGCCAGCAGTGAATTTGGCACTATCTCCTACGAGCAGTACTTC
>TRBJ1-1|TRBV2|-|-
CASSEIRGTNTEAFF
TGTGCCAGCAGTGAAATTCGCGGGACGAACACTGAAGCTTTCTTT
>TRBJ1-6|TRBV6-2/TRBV6-3|-|-
CASSYTDGSPLHF
TGTGCCAGCAGTTATACAGACGGTTCACCCCTCCACTTT
>TRBJ1-1|TRBV30|-|TRBD1
CAWTSDLGQGNTEAFF
TGTGCCTGGACCAGCGACCTGGGACAGGGGAACACTGAAGCTTTCTTT
>TRBJ2-5|TRBV30|few|TRBD1
CAWNRGGWETQYF
TGTGCCTGGAACAGGGGTGGCTGGGAGACCCAGTACTTC
>TRBJ1-2|TRBV3-1/TRBV3-2|-|TRBD1
CASSQGGDSPYGYTF
TGTGCCAGCAGCCAAGGTGGGGACAGCCCTTATGGCTACACCTTC
>TRBJ1-2|TRBV19|-|-
CASSISFGQGYGYTF
TGTGCCAGTAGTATTTCGTTTGGCCAGGGCTATGGCTACACCTTC
>TRBJ2-7|TRBV7-2|-|TRBD1
CASSLMGQGNEQYF
TGTGCCAGCAGCTTAATGGGACAGGGGAACGAGCAGTACTTC
>TRBJ2-7|TRBV9|-|-
CASSVGQEFSYEQYF
TGTGCCAGCAGCGTAGGGCAGGAATTCTCCTACGAGCAGTACTTC
>TRBJ2-7|TRBV2|once|-
CASSETGYEQYF
TGTGCCAGCAGTGAAACAGGCTACGAGCAGTACTTC